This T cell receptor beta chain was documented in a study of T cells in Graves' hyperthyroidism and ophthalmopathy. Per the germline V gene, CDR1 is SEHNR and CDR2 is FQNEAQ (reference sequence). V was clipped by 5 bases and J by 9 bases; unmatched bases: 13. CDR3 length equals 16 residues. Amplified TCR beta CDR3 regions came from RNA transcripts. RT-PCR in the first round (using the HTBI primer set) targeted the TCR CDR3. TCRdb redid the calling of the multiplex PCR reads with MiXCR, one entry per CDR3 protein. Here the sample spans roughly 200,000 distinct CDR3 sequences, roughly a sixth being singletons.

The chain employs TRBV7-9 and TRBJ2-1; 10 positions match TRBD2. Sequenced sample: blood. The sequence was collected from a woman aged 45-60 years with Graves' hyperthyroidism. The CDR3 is CASSPPSGLARGEQFF. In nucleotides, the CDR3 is TGTGCCAGCAGCCCCCCCTCGGGACTAGCGAGGGGTGAGCAGTTCTTC.